These 15 T cell receptor beta chains originate from one sample sequenced in a study of T cell repertoires in cytomegalovirus infection. TCRdb reprocessed the reads with MiXCR, giving one entry per CDR3 protein. The profile shows 750,000 to 950,000 distinct CDR3 sequences, about 29% of them singletons. Antigens for these TCRs are unknown. The material was cultured CD8+ T cells from PBMCs, obtained from culture after CMV antigen stimulation. The receptors originated from a human donor in good health (CMV status not recorded). Some clones in this sample may be carry-over from other donors' samples.

The J gene is TRBJ1-2, the V gene TRBV7-9; 7 bases fit TRBD1. This CDR3 has 15 amino acids. CDR1 and CDR2 from the germline V gene are SEHNR and FQNEAQ (reference sequence). The V and J ends lost 6 bases and 4 bases, in that order; junction bases with no gene match: 11. In DNA, the CDR3 is TGTGCCAGCAGACCAGGGGTCAGGGGGACCTATGGCTACACCTTC. Residues: CASRPGVRGTYGYTF.

V is TRBV4-2 and J is TRBJ1-1; D remains unclear. With 1 base removed from V and 5 bases from J, the gap between germline ends came to 11 bases. Germline CDR1 LGHNA, CDR2 YNFKEQ. The CDR3 totals 14 residues. CDR3 protein: CASSQAAEETEAFF. Here the CDR3 DNA reads TGTGCCAGCAGCCAAGCCGCAGAAGAAACTGAAGCTTTCTTT.

The chain is built from TRBV12-3 or TRBV12-4 and TRBJ1-2; 10 bases are shared with TRBD1. The CDR3 covers 17 residues. After removal of 6 bases from V and 8 bases from J, the junction contained 18 bases not matched to a gene. The DNA of the CDR3 is TGTGCCAGCAGCGCCCCGGGGGACAGGGGACTGATGGGGGGCTACACCTTC. Its translation: CASSAPGDRGLMGGYTF.

This clonotype appeared a few times. The chain links TRBV5-6 to TRBJ2-1; 8 nucleotides align to TRBD2. CDR3 size: 17 residues. Germline trimming cut 4 bases from V and 4 bases from J; bases unmatched to any gene: 13. The germline gives CDR1 SGHDT, CDR2 YYEEEE. DNA of the CDR3: TGTGCCAGCAGCCATGGGGGGATGGCGGGGGGATACAATGAGCAGTTCTTC. It specifies CASSHGGMAGGYNEQFF.

The rearrangement uses TRBV4-3 and TRBJ1-6, with TRBD1 matching 7 bases. This CDR3 is built from 16 residues. The V and J ends lost 0 bases and 8 bases, in that order; junction bases with no gene match: 7. Germline lookup yields CDR1 LGHNA and CDR2 YSLEER. The CDR3 bases are TGCGCCAGCAGCCAAGATAGCGGGACAGTTTATTCACCCCTCCACTTT. Its translation: CASSQDSGTVYSPLHF.

The table lists this clonotype with a few counts. V usage is TRBV7-6 and J usage is TRBJ2-3; TRBD1 might be the D (7 bases). The V gene's germline CDR1 is SGHVS and CDR2 FNYEAQ. The CDR3 extends over 14 amino acids. Trimming shortened V by 3 bases and J by 6 bases, and 13 bases separated the two germline ends. CDR3 sequence reads: CASSLGRGVDTQYF. CDR3 DNA: TGTGCCAGCAGCTTGGGCAGGGGGGTGGATACGCAGTATTTT.

This clonotype was seen ten or more times. The rearrangement uses TRBV7-6 and TRBJ2-2; D possibly uses TRBD1 or TRBD2 (6 bases each). Germline V gives CDR1 SGHVS, CDR2 FNYEAQ. This CDR3 region has 14 residues. The germline V and J ends were trimmed by 5 bases and 6 bases, with 13 bases remaining between them. DNA of the CDR3: TGTGCCAGCAGCCCGAGGGGGGTATCCGGGGAGCTGTTTTTT. This translates into CASSPRGVSGELFF.

The chain links TRBV2 to TRBJ2-7; D not resolved. Germline V gene lookup returns CDR1 SNHLY and CDR2 FYNNEI. The CDR3 has 13 residues. Trimming removed 6 bases from V and 0 bases from J, with 9 bases in between. The CDR3 region is CASSRVSSYEQYF. As DNA, the CDR3 is TGTGCCAGCAGCCGGGTCAGCTCCTACGAGCAGTACTTC.

The V gene is TRBV4-2, the J gene TRBJ2-2; D is uncertain. Germline V lookup: CDR1 LGHNA, CDR2 YNFKEQ. This CDR3 is 15 amino acids long. V was shortened by 0 bases and J by 3 bases, with 8 bases between the two germline ends. CDR3 in DNA: TGTGCCAGCAGCCAAGAGGACGGCTACACCGGGGAGCTGTTTTTT. As protein: CASSQEDGYTGELFF.

V gene TRBV11-1 combines with J gene TRBJ1-1, with no clear D. This CDR3 contains 12 residues. With 5 bases removed from V and 4 bases from J, the gap between germline ends came to 8 bases. CDR1 and CDR2 (germline): SGHAT, FQDESV (reference sequence). The CDR3 region is CASSPLPTEAFF. The CDR3 DNA reads as TGTGCCAGCAGCCCCCTACCCACTGAAGCTTTCTTT. Variable domain in full (rest from reference TRBV11-1 and TRBJ1-1): EAEVAQSPRYKITEKSQAVAFWCDPISGHATLYWYRQILGQGPELLVQFQDESVVDDSQLPKDRFSAERLKGVDSTLKIQPAELGDSAMYLCASSPLPTEAFFGQGTRLTVV.

Regarding this clonotype: A much larger clonotype is one base distant, so this may be a read error. The chain recombines TRBV7-4 with TRBJ2-1, with TRBD2 matching over 9 bases. There are 17 residues in the CDR3. Germline V gene sequence: CDR1 SGHVT, CDR2 SQSDAQ. The CDR3 reads CAGSLTAGGPLYNEQFF. In nucleotides, the CDR3 is TGTGCCGGCAGCTTAACTGCGGGGGGGCCCCTTTACAATGAGCAGTTCTTC. Full variable domain (outside the CDR3, taken from reference TRBV7-4 and TRBJ2-1): GAGVSQSPRYKVAKRGRDVALRCDSISGHVTLYWYRQTLGQGSEVLTYSQSDAQRDKSGRPSGRFSAERPERSVSTLKIQRTEQGDSAVYLCAGSLTAGGPLYNEQFFGPGTRLTVL.

The chain carries TRBV24-1 and TRBJ1-5, with D perhaps matching TRBD1 (5 bases). This CDR3 has 14 amino acids. V was cut by 0 bases and J by 5 bases, with 7 bases left in between. Germline values: CDR1 KGHDR, CDR2 SFDVKD. For the CDR3, the DNA is TGTGCCACCAGTGATTTGGACAGAGATCAGCCCCAGCATTTT. Encoded protein: CATSDLDRDQPQHF.

This clonotype was seen a few times. V usage is TRBV7-9 and J usage is TRBJ2-4, with D perhaps assigned TRBD1 or TRBD2 (6 bases each). This CDR3 has 16 amino acids. V was clipped by 5 bases and J by 0 bases, with 14 bases between them. The germline gives CDR1 SEHNR, CDR2 FQNEAQ (reference sequence). The CDR3 reads CASSPRDTLAKNIQYF. The CDR3 DNA follows: TGTGCCAGCAGCCCGCGGGACACCCTAGCCAAAAACATTCAGTACTTC. The complete variable domain, with remaining parts taken from reference TRBV7-9 and TRBJ2-4, reads DTGVSQNPRHKITKRGQNVTFRCDPISEHNRLYWYRQTLGQGPEFLTYFQNEAQLEKSRLLSDRFSAERPKGSFSTLEIQRTEQGDSAMYLCASSPRDTLAKNIQYFGAGTRLSVL.

This chain connects TRBV2 to TRBJ2-2, with TRBD1 matching over 8 bases. The CDR3 is 18 amino acids. Trimming took 7 bases from V and 6 from J; bases not matched to a gene: 19. CDR1 is SNHLY, CDR2 FYNNEI, per germline. CDR3 sequence: CASNARLRTGKGSGELFF. Here the CDR3 DNA reads TGTGCCAGCAATGCCCGTCTTCGGACAGGGAAGGGGTCCGGGGAGCTGTTTTTT.

This clonotype was seen more than once but under ten times. The genes are TRBV2 and TRBJ2-3; D remains unclear. The CDR3 totals 15 residues. Germline V gene data show CDR1 as SNHLY and CDR2 as FYNNEI. V was cut by 3 bases and J by 0 bases, with 10 bases left in between. The chain's CDR3 is CASSDGGGSTDTQYF. The CDR3 coding sequence is TGTGCCAGCAGTGATGGTGGCGGAAGCACAGATACGCAGTATTTT.